The entry that follows covers one T cell receptor (beta chain) sequence. Its antigen is not identified. At one boundary the junction diverges from the germline segment, which might be a read error. Full-length variable regions came from constant-region reverse primers plus semi-nested Nested Universal Primer A PCR. Each CDR3 protein is one row after TCRdb ran MiXCR on the 5' RACE reads. This repertoire shows tens of thousands of distinct CDR3 sequences, 29% found once; its top ten account for less than 4%. Study conclusions and caveats: Tumor memory CD4+ T cell TCR gene usage clustered with blood and lymph node memory CD4+ cells and lymph node naive CD4+ cells.

CDR3 length: 16 amino acids. CDR1 and CDR2 (germline): SGHRS, YFSETQ. The sample comprised memory CD4+ T cells sorted from a lymph node. Subset of the sample: memory CD4+ T cells, CD4+CD45RO+CD25-. The chain has TRBV5-1 and TRBJ2-7; 9 bases align to TRBD2. This receptor was taken from a female donor with breast cancer. CDR3 residues: CASGLSGSGGSREQYF. The CDR3 DNA follows: TGCGCCAGCGGCTTGTCCGGTAGCGGGGGATCTAGGGAGCAGTACTTC.